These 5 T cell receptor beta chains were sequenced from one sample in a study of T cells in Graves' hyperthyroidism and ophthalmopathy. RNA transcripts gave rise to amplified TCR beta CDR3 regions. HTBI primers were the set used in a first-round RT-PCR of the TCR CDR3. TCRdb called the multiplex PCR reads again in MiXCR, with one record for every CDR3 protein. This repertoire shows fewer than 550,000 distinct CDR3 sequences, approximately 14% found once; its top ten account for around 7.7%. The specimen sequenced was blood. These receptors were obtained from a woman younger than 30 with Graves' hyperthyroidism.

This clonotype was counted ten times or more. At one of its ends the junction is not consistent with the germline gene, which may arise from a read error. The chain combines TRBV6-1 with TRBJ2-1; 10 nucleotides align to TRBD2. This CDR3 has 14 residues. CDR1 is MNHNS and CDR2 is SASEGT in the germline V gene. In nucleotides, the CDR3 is TGTGCCAGTAGTGAAGCGGGAGGGTACAATGAGCAGTTCTTC. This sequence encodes CASSEAGGYNEQFF.

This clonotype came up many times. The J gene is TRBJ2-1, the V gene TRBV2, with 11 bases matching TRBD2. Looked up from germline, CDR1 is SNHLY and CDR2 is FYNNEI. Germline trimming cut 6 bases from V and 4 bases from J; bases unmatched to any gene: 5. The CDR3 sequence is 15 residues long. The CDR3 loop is CASRATSGVYNEQFF. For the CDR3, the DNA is TGTGCCAGCAGGGCGACTAGCGGGGTATACAATGAGCAGTTCTTC.

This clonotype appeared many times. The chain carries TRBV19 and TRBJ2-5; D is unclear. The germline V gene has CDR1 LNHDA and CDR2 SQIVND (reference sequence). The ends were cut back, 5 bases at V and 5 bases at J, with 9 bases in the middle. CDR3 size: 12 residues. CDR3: CASSALRETQYF. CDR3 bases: TGTGCCAGTAGTGCTCTCCGGGAGACCCAGTACTTC. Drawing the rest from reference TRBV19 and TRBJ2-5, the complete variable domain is DGGITQSPKYLFRKEGQNVTLSCEQNLNHDAMYWYRQDPGQGLRLIYYSQIVNDFQKGDIAEGYSVSREKKESFPLTVTSAQKNPTAFYLCASSALRETQYFGPGTRLLVL.

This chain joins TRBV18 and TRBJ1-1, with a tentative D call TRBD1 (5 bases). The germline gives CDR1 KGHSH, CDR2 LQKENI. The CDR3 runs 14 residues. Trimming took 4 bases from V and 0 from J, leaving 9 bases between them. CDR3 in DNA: TGTGCCAGCTCACAACAGGCGATGAACACTGAAGCTTTCTTT. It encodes CASSQQAMNTEAFF.

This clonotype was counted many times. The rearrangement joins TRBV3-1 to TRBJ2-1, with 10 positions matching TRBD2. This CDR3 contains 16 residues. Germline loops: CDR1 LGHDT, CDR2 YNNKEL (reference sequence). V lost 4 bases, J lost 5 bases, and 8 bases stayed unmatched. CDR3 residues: CASSPTGTSDHNEQFF. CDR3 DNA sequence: TGTGCCAGCAGCCCCACCGGGACTAGCGACCACAATGAGCAGTTCTTC.